This T cell receptor beta chain is from a study of blood T cell repertoires in COVID-19. Study overall: The United States, Italy and Spain were the sources of the acute and convalescent COVID-19 samples. The analysed material was cDNA or gDNA that came from T cells, B-cell-depleted T cells, or PBMCs.

It was during active infection that Seattle patients were enrolled and then longitudinally followed. Original processing methods: Reference gene primer amplification gave nucleated cell count estimates. The table came from immunoSEQ multiplex PCR; TCRdb's copy has only in-frame clones and leaves some out. V and J calls and clone size are copied from that table; D and trimming were computed from the DNA. The sample holds around 400,000 clones, 80% to 90% seen once. Germline lookup yields CDR1 MNHEY and CDR2 SVGAGI. This CDR3 has 15 amino acids. Trimming pared 2 bases from V and 2 bases from J, leaving 12 bases between.

Material: peripheral blood. The rearrangement uses TRBV6-5 and TRBJ1-1, with D tentatively TRBD1 (5 bases). The clonotype originates from a woman aged 60 to 75 with COVID-19, enrolled during active disease. CDR3 bases: TGTGCCAGCAGTTACAACTTCCAGGGAAACACTGAAGCTTTCTTT. Translated: CASSYNFQGNTEAFF.